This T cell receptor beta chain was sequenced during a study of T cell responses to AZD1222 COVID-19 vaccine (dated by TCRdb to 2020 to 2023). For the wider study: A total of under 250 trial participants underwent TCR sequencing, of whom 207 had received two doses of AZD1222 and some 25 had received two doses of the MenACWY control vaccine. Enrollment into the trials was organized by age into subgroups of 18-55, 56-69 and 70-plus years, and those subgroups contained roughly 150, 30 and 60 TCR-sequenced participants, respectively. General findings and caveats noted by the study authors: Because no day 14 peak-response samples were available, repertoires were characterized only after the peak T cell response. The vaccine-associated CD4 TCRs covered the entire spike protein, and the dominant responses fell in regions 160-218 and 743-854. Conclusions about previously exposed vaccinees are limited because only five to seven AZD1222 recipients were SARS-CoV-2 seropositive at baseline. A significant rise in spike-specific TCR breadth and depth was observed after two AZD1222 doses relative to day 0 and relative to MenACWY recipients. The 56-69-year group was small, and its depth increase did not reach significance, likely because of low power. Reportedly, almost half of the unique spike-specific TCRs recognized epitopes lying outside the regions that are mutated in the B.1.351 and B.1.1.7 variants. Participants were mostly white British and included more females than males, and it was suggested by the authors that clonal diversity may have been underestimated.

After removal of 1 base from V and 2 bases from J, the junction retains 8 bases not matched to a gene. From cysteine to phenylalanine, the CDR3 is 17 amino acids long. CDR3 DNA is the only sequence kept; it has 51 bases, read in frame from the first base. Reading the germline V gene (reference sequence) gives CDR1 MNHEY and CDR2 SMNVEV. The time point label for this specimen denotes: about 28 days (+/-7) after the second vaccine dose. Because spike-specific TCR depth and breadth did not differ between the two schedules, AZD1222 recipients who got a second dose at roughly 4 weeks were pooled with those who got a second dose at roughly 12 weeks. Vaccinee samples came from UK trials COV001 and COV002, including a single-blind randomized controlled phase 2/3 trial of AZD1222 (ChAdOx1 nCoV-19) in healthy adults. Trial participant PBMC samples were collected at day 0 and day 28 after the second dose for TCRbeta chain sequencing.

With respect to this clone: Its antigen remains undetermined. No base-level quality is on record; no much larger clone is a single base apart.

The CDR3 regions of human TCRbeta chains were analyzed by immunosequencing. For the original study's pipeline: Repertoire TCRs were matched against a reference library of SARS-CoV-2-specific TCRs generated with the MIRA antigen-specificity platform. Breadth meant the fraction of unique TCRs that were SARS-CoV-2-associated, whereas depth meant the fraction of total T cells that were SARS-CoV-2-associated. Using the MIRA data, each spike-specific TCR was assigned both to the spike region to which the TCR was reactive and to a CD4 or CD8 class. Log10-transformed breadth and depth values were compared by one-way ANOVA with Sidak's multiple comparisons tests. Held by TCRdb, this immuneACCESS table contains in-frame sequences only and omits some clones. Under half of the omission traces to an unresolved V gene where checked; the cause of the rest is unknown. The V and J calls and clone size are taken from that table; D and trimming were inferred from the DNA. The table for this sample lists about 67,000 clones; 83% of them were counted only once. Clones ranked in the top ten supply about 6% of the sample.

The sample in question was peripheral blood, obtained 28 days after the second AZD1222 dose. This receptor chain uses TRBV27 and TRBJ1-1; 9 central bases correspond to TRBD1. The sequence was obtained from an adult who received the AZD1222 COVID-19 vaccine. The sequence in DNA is TGTGCCAGCAGTTTATTGGGTGGGACAGGGATAAACACTGAAGCTTTCTTT. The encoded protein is CASSLLGGTGINTEAFF.